A selection of T cell receptor beta chains follows, all from one sample in a study of CD8+CD57+ T cells in acquired aplastic anemia. TCRdb processed the reads anew with MiXCR; each CDR3 protein has one entry. The sample lists 55,000 to 80,000 distinct CDR3 sequences, 45% to 60% occurring once. Sequencing was done on a sample of sorted CD4+, CD8+, or CD8+CD57+ T cells (not recorded which) from PBMCs. The receptors were gathered from a human donor in good health, serving as a control. CDR3s include the opening cysteine and the closing phenylalanine or tryptophan. D genes are given only for firm matches. Only part of the rows carry a size: once, few, many, or a class if the clone is expanded.

v_gene,d_gene,abundance,j_gene,CDR3nt,CDR3aa
TRBV10-3,TRBD2,.,TRBJ2-3,TGTGCCATAGGGACTAGCGGGCTCACAGATACGCAGTATTTT,CAIGTSGLTDTQYF
TRBV2,.,.,TRBJ2-7,TGTGCCAGCAGTGACTACATCTACGAGCAGTACTTC,CASSDYIYEQYF
TRBV12-3/TRBV12-4,.,many,TRBJ1-5,TGTGCCAGCAGTCGAGAGGGGGGAAATCAGCCCCAGCATTTT,CASSREGGNQPQHF
TRBV29-1,TRBD1,.,TRBJ2-7,TGCAGCGTTCCCGGGACAGGGAGCTCCTACGAGCAGTACTTC,CSVPGTGSSYEQYF
TRBV9,TRBD2,many,TRBJ2-5,TGTGCCAGCAGCGGGGGACTAGCGGGAGCGGAAGAGACCCAGTACTTC,CASSGGLAGAEETQYF
TRBV10-3,.,.,TRBJ1-1,TGTGCCAGCAGTGCTGGAAACACTGAAGCTTTCTTT,CASSAGNTEAFF
TRBV27,TRBD1,.,TRBJ2-5,TGTGCCAGCAGTTTAAAAGGGGGCACCCAGTACTTC,CASSLKGGTQYF
TRBV7-3,.,.,TRBJ2-5,TGTGCCAGCAGCCGGAGAACCCAAGAGACCCAGTACTTC,CASSRRTQETQYF
TRBV10-3,TRBD1,.,TRBJ2-7,TGTGCCATCAGTTCTTCGGACAGGGTCTACGAGCAGTACTTC,CAISSSDRVYEQYF
TRBV5-1,TRBD1,.,TRBJ1-2,TGCGCCAGCAGCTTGGAAACAGGACAGGCTGGCGGCTACACCTTC,CASSLETGQAGGYTF
TRBV6-4,.,many,TRBJ2-1,TGTGCCAGCAGTCCCACGGTTTCCGGGGACAATGAGCAGTTCTTC,CASSPTVSGDNEQFF
TRBV4-2,TRBD1,many,TRBJ1-6,TGTGCCAGCAGCCAACAGCTCTGGCCGGGACAGGGAACGGTTTCACCCCTCCACTTT,CASSQQLWPGQGTVSPLHF
TRBV6-1,.,many,TRBJ1-1,TGTGCCAGCAGTGAAATCGGGGGGGTACGGACTGTGGCTTTCTTT,CASSEIGGVRTVAFF
TRBV20-1,.,many,TRBJ1-2,TGCAGTGTCGTGGACGGGTCGAACTATGGCTACACCTTC,CSVVDGSNYGYTF
TRBV25-1,.,few,TRBJ2-6,TGTGCCAGCAGTGAGGCGGGCGGCAGCTCTGGGGCCAACGTCCTGACTTTC,CASSEAGGSSGANVLTF
TRBV7-8,TRBD1,once,TRBJ2-7,TGTGCCAGCAGCCCATATAACCGACAGGGAATGGAGCAGTACTTC,CASSPYNRQGMEQYF
TRBV4-1,.,many,TRBJ1-2,TGCGCCAGCAGCCGCGCAGGGACTCCCCCGGATGGCTACACCTTC,CASSRAGTPPDGYTF
TRBV13,.,.,TRBJ2-7,TGTGCCAGCAGCCCAAGTGTGGGGGGCTACTACGAGCAGTACTTC,CASSPSVGGYYEQYF
TRBV12-3/TRBV12-4,.,.,TRBJ1-4,TGTGCCTCCTCTTTGGGAGGTGAAAAACTGTTTTTT,CASSLGGEKLFF
TRBV29-1,.,.,TRBJ1-1,TGCAGCGTTGAAGTGAACACTGAAGCTTTCTTT,CSVEVNTEAFF
TRBV2,.,once,TRBJ1-2,TGTGCCAGCAATATCTTTGCAGACTATGGCTACACCTTC,CASNIFADYGYTF
TRBV20-1,TRBD2,many,TRBJ2-3,TGCAGTGCTAGGGGCCTCGGGGGGGACACAGATACGCAGTATTTT,CSARGLGGDTDTQYF
TRBV2,TRBD1,few,TRBJ1-6,TGTGCCAGCAGCAACGGGGGACAGGGTGGTTCACCCCTCCACTTT,CASSNGGQGGSPLHF
TRBV7-9,.,.,TRBJ1-2,TGTGCCAGCAGGCCGCTTGCTAACTATGGCTACACCTTC,CASRPLANYGYTF
TRBV15,.,once,TRBJ2-5,TGTGCCACCAGCAGAGATCCTTGGGGGCCGCAAGAGACCCAGTACTTC,CATSRDPWGPQETQYF
TRBV12-3/TRBV12-4,TRBD2,many,TRBJ2-2,TGTGCCAGCACCCCGGACCCCGGGGGGGCCGGGGAGCTGTTTTTT,CASTPDPGGAGELFF
TRBV27,TRBD1,many,TRBJ1-2,TGTGCCAGCAGTTCGGACAGGGGAAGTGAAGGCTACACCTTC,CASSSDRGSEGYTF
TRBV6-5,.,many,TRBJ2-7,TGTGCCAGCAGTTTAACGGGAGAGGGATCCTACGAGCAGTACTTC,CASSLTGEGSYEQYF
TRBV13,.,.,TRBJ2-1,TGTGCCAGCAGCTCCCGGGACACCGGATTAACTAGCTCCTACAATGAGCAGTTCTTC,CASSSRDTGLTSSYNEQFF
TRBV4-2,.,few,TRBJ2-7,TGTGCCAGCAGCCAAGGGGGGTTCTACGAGCAGTACTTC,CASSQGGFYEQYF
TRBV4-1,TRBD2,many,TRBJ2-3,TGCGCCAGCAGCCAAGCCCCGGGACTAGCATCAGATACGCAGTATTTT,CASSQAPGLASDTQYF
TRBV2,.,medium-sized,TRBJ1-6,TGTGCCAGCACGACAGGCCGAGGGTCACCCCTCCACTTT,CASTTGRGSPLHF
TRBV11-2,TRBD1,many,TRBJ2-7,TGTGCCAGCAGCTTGCGGGCGACAGGGGGCCACTACGAGCAGTACTTC,CASSLRATGGHYEQYF
TRBV9,.,.,TRBJ1-6,TGTGCCAGCAGCGTAGCCGAGTATAATTCACCCCTCCACTTT,CASSVAEYNSPLHF
TRBV2,TRBD1,.,TRBJ1-2,TGTGCCAGCACGGGTCAGGGGGCCAATGGCTACACCTTC,CASTGQGANGYTF
TRBV24-1,.,.,TRBJ2-1,TGTGCCACCAGTGATCAAAGGACAGCGGATGAGCAGTTCTTC,CATSDQRTADEQFF
TRBV10-1,.,many,TRBJ2-2,TGCGCCAGCAGTGAGCGGGAGACCGGGGAGCTGTTTTTT,CASSERETGELFF
TRBV13,.,.,TRBJ2-7,TGTGCCAGCAGCTTACCCCTTTACGAGCAGTACTTC,CASSLPLYEQYF
TRBV2,TRBD1,many,TRBJ1-1,TGTGCCAGCAGTCGGACAGGGTGGACTGAAGCTTTCTTT,CASSRTGWTEAFF
TRBV7-9,.,many,TRBJ2-1,TGTGCCAGCAGCTTATATCTTAATGAGCAGTTCTTC,CASSLYLNEQFF
TRBV29-1,.,.,TRBJ1-2,TGCAGCGTTGAAAATGGACGGAGCTATGGCTACACCTTC,CSVENGRSYGYTF
TRBV10-3,.,.,TRBJ1-1,TGTGCCATCAGTTGGGACCCGGGTACTGAAGCTTTCTTT,CAISWDPGTEAFF
TRBV29-1,TRBD1,few,TRBJ1-2,TGCAGCGTTCCTCCGACAGGGACCGATGGCTACACCTTC,CSVPPTGTDGYTF
TRBV7-2,TRBD1,.,TRBJ2-7,TGTGCCAGCAGCTACAGGGGGCAAAGCTACGAGCAGTACTTC,CASSYRGQSYEQYF
TRBV20-1,.,.,TRBJ1-5,TGCAGTGCTAGGGGAGGGGAAGGACCCCCGCATTTT,CSARGGEGPPHF
TRBV5-1,.,.,TRBJ1-1,TGCGCCAGCAGCTTGGAACCCCAGCGGGCTTTCTTT,CASSLEPQRAFF
TRBV9,TRBD2,many,TRBJ2-7,TGTGCCAGCAGCGTAGATGGAGGGAGGGCCTACGAGCAGTACTTC,CASSVDGGRAYEQYF
TRBV30,.,many,TRBJ1-3,TGTGCCTGGAATTGGCTCCCAGGGCTCGGAAACACCATATATTTT,CAWNWLPGLGNTIYF
TRBV7-9,.,.,TRBJ1-2,TGTGCCAGCAGCTTAGTAGGGGATCGTGGCTACACCTTC,CASSLVGDRGYTF
TRBV29-1,TRBD2,.,TRBJ2-3,TGCAGCGTTGCAAGCGGGGACACAGATACGCAGTATTTT,CSVASGDTDTQYF
TRBV5-6,TRBD2,.,TRBJ2-2,TGTGCCAGCAGCTGGGGACTAGCGGTCAACCCCGGGGAGCTGTTTTTT,CASSWGLAVNPGELFF
TRBV15,.,few,TRBJ2-7,TGTGCCACCAGCAGAGCTGCCGGCCTCGGGTACGAGCAGTACTTC,CATSRAAGLGYEQYF
TRBV2,TRBD1,.,TRBJ1-6,TGTGCCAGCAGAGACGGACAGGGAGATAATTCACCCCTCCACTTT,CASRDGQGDNSPLHF
TRBV15,TRBD1,medium-sized,TRBJ2-5,TGTGCCACCAGCAAGTACCACACAGGGGACCAAGAGACCCAGTACTTC,CATSKYHTGDQETQYF
TRBV25-1,.,.,TRBJ2-1,TGTGCCAGCAGTGATCGGGACTTCTGGGGGTGCAATGAGCAGTTCTTC,CASSDRDFWGCNEQFF
TRBV5-4,.,many,TRBJ2-7,TGTGCCAGCAGCTTGACAGAGGGCTACGAGCAGTACTTC,CASSLTEGYEQYF
TRBV4-1,TRBD1,many,TRBJ1-1,TGCGCCAGCAGCCAACCGGGGACAGGGGCTGAAGCTTTCTTT,CASSQPGTGAEAFF
TRBV10-3,TRBD1,few,TRBJ1-5,TGTGCCATCAGTGGGGGGACAGGGGACAATCAGCCCCAGCATTTT,CAISGGTGDNQPQHF
TRBV10-3,TRBD2,few,TRBJ2-3,TGTGTTATCAGGATGCTAGCGGGGAACACAGATACGCAGTATTTT,CVIRMLAGNTDTQYF